This TCR beta chain comes out of a study of read filtering for tumor transcriptome and immune sequencing. The sample holds many counts of this clonotype. Molecular barcoded adaptors covering alpha/delta and beta/gamma chains were used on around 400 ng RNA. MiXCR was run by TCRdb on the reads, yielding one entry per CDR3 protein. This sample yields more than 70,000 distinct CDR3 sequences, of which around a fifth are seen a single time; over 9.5% belongs to the top ten. This TCR was recovered from a donor aged 40 or older with multiple myeloma. The source material was a population of CD138-negative cells sorted from bone marrow.

The CDR3 loop reads CSARPDSRLQFF. The CDR3 DNA is TGCAGTGCTAGACCGGACAGTCGATTGCAGTTCTTC. J is TRBJ2-1 and V is TRBV20-1; maybe TRBD1 (6 bases). The V gene's germline CDR1 is DFQATT and CDR2 SNEGSKA (reference sequence). V was trimmed by 2 bases and J by 12 bases, leaving 14 bases between them. This CDR3 is 12 amino acids long.